This T cell receptor (beta chain) was recorded in a study of CXCR3-negative and CXCR3-positive naive CD8 T cells. CDR3 length: 14 residues. Germline CDR1 is MNHEY and CDR2 is SVGEGT. All TRB cDNA libraries came from 5' RACE performed with UMI labels. TCRdb derives one entry per CDR3 protein from the 5' RACE reads, leaving out DNA. This sample's table reports 6,000 or so distinct CDR3 sequences. Turning to this clonotype: Its antigen is unknown.

Overall study findings and caveats: Unlike memory cells, which differed, naive CXCR3-negative and CXCR3-positive cells had similar TRBV-TRBJ usage. Naive cells that were CXCR3-positive had more hydrophobic TRB CDR3s (compared with CXCR3-negative naive cells). Surface CD5 looked about the same in the naive subsets, so the authors worked out TCR strength from TRB CDR3 properties.

This sequence joins TRBV6-2 or TRBV6-3 and TRBJ2-1. The sample consisted of naive CXCR3- CD8+ T cells from blood. Described subset: CD45RO-CCR7+CD27+CD95- naive CD8+ T cells lacking CXCR3 (TNR3-). The TCR comes from a human donor in good health. Some clones in this sample may be carry-over from other donors' samples. CDR3 residues: CASSYLSTYNEQFF.